This T cell receptor beta chain appears in the sequencing data of a study of siplizumab effects on memory and regulatory T cells. Details on this clone: Its antigen is not identified.

Produced via immunoSEQ multiplex PCR; TCRdb's table is partial and in-frame only. Counted here are more than 95,000 clones, approximately 94% occurring once; the ten biggest clones make up roughly 1.5%. V was clipped by 3 bases and J by 8 bases; unmatched bases: 6. CDR3 length: 13 amino acids. The germline V gene encodes CDR1 KGHSH and CDR2 LQKENI. Study observations and caveats: Siplizumab led to significantly less abundant alloreactive sequences that could be traced back to unstimulated CD4+ memory cells. The alloresponse seemed to draw substantially on naive T cells, which appeared more diverse than memory cells.

The chain recombines TRBV18 with TRBJ1-1, with TRBD1 matching over 7 bases. The material sequenced was non-Treg CD4+ T cells sorted from blood. The clonotype was recovered from a human donor in good health. CDR3 loop: CASSPSGGSEAFF. CDR3 DNA: TGTGCCAGCTCACCGTCAGGGGGATCGGAAGCTTTCTTT.